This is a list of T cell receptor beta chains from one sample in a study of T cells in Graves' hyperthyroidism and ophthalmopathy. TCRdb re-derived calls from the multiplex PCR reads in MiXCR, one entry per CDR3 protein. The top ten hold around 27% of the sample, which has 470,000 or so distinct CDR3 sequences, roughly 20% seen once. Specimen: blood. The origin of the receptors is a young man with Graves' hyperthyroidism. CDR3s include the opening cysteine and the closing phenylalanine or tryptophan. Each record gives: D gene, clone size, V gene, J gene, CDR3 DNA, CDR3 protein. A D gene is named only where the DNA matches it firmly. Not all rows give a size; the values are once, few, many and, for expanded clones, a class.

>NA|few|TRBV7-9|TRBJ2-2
TGTGCCAGCAGCAGACGTGGGGCTACCGGGGAGCTGTTTTTT
CASSRRGATGELFF
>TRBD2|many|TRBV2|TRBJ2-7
TGTGCCAGCAGAGATATAGCGGGGGTGCGCTCCTACGAGCAGTACTTC
CASRDIAGVRSYEQYF
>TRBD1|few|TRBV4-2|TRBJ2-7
TGTGCCAGCAGCCAAGATCCCGACAGGGCCTCCTACGAGCAGTACTTC
CASSQDPDRASYEQYF
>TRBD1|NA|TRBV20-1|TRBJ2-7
TGCAGTGCCGTAGGCCAGACAGGGGAGCAGTACTTC
CSAVGQTGEQYF
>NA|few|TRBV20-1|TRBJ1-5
TGCAGTGCTAGTACAGGGAAGGGTCAGCCCCAGCATTTT
CSASTGKGQPQHF
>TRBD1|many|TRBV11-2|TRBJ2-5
TGTGCCAGCAGAGACCCCAGGGGGAAGAAAGAGACCCAGTACTTC
CASRDPRGKKETQYF
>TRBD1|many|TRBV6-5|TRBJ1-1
TGTGCCAGCAGTTACCCGGGACAGGGTGCTGAAGCTTTCTTT
CASSYPGQGAEAFF
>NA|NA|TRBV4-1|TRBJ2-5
TGCGCCAGCAGCTTCTCTCTTATGATAAAGAGCCAAGAGACCCAGTACTTC
CASSFSLMIKSQETQYF
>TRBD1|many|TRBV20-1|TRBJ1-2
TGCAGTGCTACACCAGGGACAGGAGTAGCTAACTATGGCTACACCTTC
CSATPGTGVANYGYTF
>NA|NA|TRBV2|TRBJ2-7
TGTGCCAGCAGTCAAAGAGGCAGGACGACCCCAGGCCATCCACCCTACGAGCAGTACTTC
CASSQRGRTTPGHPPYEQYF
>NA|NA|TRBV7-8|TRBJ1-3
TGTGCCAGCAGCCTTAGGTCGGGAACTGGAAACACCATATATTTT
CASSLRSGTGNTIYF
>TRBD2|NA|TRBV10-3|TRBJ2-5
TGTGCCATCAGTGCGGGACTAGCGGGGGGAGAGACCCAGTACTTC
CAISAGLAGGETQYF
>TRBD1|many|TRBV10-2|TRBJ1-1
TGCGCCAGCAAGGGGGCGTCGAGAACTGAAGCTTTCTTT
CASKGASRTEAFF
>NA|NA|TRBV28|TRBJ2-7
TGTGCCAGCAGTACGGGGCTTTGGGGGCTGGGGTACGAGCAGTACTTC
CASSTGLWGLGYEQYF
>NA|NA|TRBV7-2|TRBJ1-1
TGTGCCAGCAGCTTAGTTAGTCAGAGCCCGGCTTTCTTT
CASSLVSQSPAFF
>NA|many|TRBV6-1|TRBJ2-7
TGTGCCAGCAGGGAAACCCTAGGGACTTACGAGCAGTACTTC
CASRETLGTYEQYF
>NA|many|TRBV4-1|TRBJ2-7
TGCGCCAGCAGCCAAGCGGCTTTTAGCTCCTACGAGCAGTACTTC
CASSQAAFSSYEQYF
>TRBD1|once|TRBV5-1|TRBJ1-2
TGCGCCAGCAGCCCGATAGACAGGGCCGGCTACACCTTC
CASSPIDRAGYTF
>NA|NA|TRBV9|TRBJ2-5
TGTGCCAGCAGCGTTAGGGAGAGGGGGACCCAGTACTTC
CASSVRERGTQYF
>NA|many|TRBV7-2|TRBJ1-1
TGTGCCAGCAGCCCCTATCATAGGAACACTGAAGCTTTCTTT
CASSPYHRNTEAFF
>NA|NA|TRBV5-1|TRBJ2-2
TGCGCCAGCCGGGGGGCATCCGGGGAGCTGTTTTTT
CASRGASGELFF
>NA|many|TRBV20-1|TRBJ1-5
TGCAGTGCTAGAGATCGTCAGAGTGCCGGAATCAGGCCCCAGCATTTT
CSARDRQSAGIRPQHF
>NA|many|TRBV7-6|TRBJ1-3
TGTGCCAGCAGCTTACAGGGTGATGCGAACACCATATATTTT
CASSLQGDANTIYF
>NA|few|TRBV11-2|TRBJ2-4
TGTGCCAGCAGCTACCTCGACGGGGACGAGTACTTC
CASSYLDGDEYF
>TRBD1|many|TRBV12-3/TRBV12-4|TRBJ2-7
TGTGCCAGCAGTAAGGGACAGGGCCACGAGCAGTACTTC
CASSKGQGHEQYF
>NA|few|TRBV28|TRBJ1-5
TGTGCCAGCAGTACCAGGGGTCTGGGGCATCAGCCCCAGCATTTT
CASSTRGLGHQPQHF
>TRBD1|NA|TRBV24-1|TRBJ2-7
TGTGCCACCAGTGATTCGGGACAGGGATGGTACGAGCAGTACTTC
CATSDSGQGWYEQYF